The clone carrying this TCR beta chain was observed many times. Germline CDR1 reads SGHTA; CDR2 reads FQGNSA. Trimming at V came to 4 bases and at J to 0 bases, leaving 3 bases not matched to a gene. The CDR3 is 15 amino acids. MiXCR was run by TCRdb on the reads, yielding one entry per CDR3 protein. The repertoire holds roughly 230,000 distinct CDR3 sequences, with 6% to 8% as singletons. This entry comes from a study of T cell repertoires in cytomegalovirus infection. The V call is TRBV7-2, the J call TRBJ1-1; 9 bases are shared with TRBD1. The source of this sequence is a human donor in good health (CMV status not recorded). Some clones in this sample may be carry-over from other donors' samples. The sequencing sample was made of PBMCs. The CDR3 DNA reads as TGTGCCAGCAGCTGGGACAGGGCGGTGAACACTGAAGCTTTCTTT. Its protein is CASSWDRAVNTEAFF. Looking up the rest from reference TRBV7-2 and TRBJ1-1 gives the full variable domain: GAGVSQSPSNKVTEKGKDVELRCDPISGHTALYWYRQSLGQGLEFLIYFQGNSAPDKSGLPSDRFSAERTGGSVSTLTIQRTQQEDSAVYLCASSWDRAVNTEAFFGQGTRLTVV.